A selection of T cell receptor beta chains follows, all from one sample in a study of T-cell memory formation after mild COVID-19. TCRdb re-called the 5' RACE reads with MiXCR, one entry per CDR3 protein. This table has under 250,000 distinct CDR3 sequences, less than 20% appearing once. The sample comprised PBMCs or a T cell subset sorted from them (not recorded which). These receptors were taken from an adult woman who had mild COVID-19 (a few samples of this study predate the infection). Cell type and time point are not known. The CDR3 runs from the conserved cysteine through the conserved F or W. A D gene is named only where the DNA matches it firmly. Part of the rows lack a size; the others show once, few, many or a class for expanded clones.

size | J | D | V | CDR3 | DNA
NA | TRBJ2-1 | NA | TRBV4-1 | CASSQGLDPYNEQFF | TGCGCCAGCAGCCAAGGACTAGATCCCTACAATGAGCAGTTCTTC
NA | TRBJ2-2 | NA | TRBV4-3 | CASSQDPAGSNTGELFF | TGCGCCAGCAGCCAAGACCCTGCGGGATCCAACACCGGGGAGCTGTTTTTT
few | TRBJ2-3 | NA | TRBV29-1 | CSVQTTGLYDTQYF | TGCAGCGTTCAGACGACCGGGCTATATGATACGCAGTATTTT
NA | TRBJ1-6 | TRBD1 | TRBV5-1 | CASSLGSQGAVWTYNSPLHF | TGCGCCAGCAGCTTGGGTTCGCAGGGGGCTGTCTGGACCTATAATTCACCCCTCCACTTT
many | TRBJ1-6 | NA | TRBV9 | CASSVGGIRNNSPLHF | TGTGCCAGCAGCGTAGGAGGAATCAGGAATAATTCACCCCTCCACTTT
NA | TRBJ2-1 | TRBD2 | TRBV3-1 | CASSRGTSGGYNEQFF | TGTGCCAGCAGCCGAGGGACTAGCGGGGGCTACAATGAGCAGTTCTTC
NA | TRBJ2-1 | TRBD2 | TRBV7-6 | CASSLARPGLVAREQFF | TGTGCCAGCAGCTTAGCCCGGCCGGGACTAGTCGCCCGGGAGCAGTTCTTC
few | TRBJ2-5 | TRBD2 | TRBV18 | CASSPLSLAGEGETQYF | TGTGCCAGCTCACCACTTTCACTAGCGGGAGAAGGAGAGACCCAGTACTTC
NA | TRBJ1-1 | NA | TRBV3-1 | CASSQVSGAAGTEAFF | TGTGCCAGCAGCCAAGTTTCTGGAGCAGCGGGGACTGAAGCTTTCTTT
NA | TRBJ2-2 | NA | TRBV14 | CASDEGIGTGELFF | TGTGCCAGCGATGAGGGCATTGGGACCGGGGAGCTGTTTTTT
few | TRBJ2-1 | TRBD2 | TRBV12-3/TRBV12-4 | CASSFRSGGDSHEQFF | TGTGCCAGCAGTTTCAGAAGCGGGGGGGATTCCCATGAGCAGTTCTTC
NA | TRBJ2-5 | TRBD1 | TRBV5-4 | CASSNKTGGAETQYF | TGTGCCAGCAGCAACAAGACAGGGGGCGCGGAGACCCAGTACTTC
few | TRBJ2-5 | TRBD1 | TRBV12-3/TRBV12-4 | CASSLGAQGIQETQYF | TGTGCCAGCAGTTTAGGAGCACAGGGGATCCAAGAGACCCAGTACTTC
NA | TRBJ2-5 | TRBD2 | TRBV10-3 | CAISEAGGRETQYF | TGTGCCATCAGTGAAGCGGGGGGGCGAGAGACCCAGTACTTC
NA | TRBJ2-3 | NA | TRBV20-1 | CSAKEGLRPQYF | TGCAGTGCTAAAGAGGGGCTGAGACCGCAGTATTTT
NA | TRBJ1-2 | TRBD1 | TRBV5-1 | CASSPETGETYGYTF | TGCGCCAGCAGCCCCGAGACAGGGGAAACATATGGCTACACCTTC
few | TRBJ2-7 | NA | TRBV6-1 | CASSEGQFRHYEQYF | TGTGCCAGCAGTGAAGGCCAGTTCCGTCACTACGAGCAGTACTTC
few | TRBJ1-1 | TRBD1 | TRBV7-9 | CASSGRTGGDTEAFF | TGTGCCAGCAGCGGGCGGACAGGCGGGGACACTGAAGCTTTCTTT
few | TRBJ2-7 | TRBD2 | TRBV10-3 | CASGRDRPSEQYF | TGTGCCAGCGGGAGGGACAGACCAAGCGAGCAGTACTTC
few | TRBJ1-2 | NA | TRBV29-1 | CSVGDSGGGYTF | TGCAGCGTGGGGGACTCCGGTGGTGGCTACACCTTC
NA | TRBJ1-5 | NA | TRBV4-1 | CASSQGGWPAGGVNQPQHF | TGCGCCAGCAGCCAAGGAGGATGGCCCGCGGGGGGTGTCAATCAGCCCCAGCATTTT
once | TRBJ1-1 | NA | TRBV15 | CATSRGDSGTEAFF | TGTGCCACCAGCAGAGGGGACTCCGGGACTGAAGCTTTCTTT
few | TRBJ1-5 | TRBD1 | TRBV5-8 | CASSPTGTVNQPQHF | TGTGCCAGCAGCCCAACCGGGACAGTCAATCAGCCCCAGCATTTT
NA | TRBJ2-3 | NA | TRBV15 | CATSRMGRATDTQYF | TGTGCCACCAGCAGAATGGGACGGGCCACAGATACGCAGTATTTT
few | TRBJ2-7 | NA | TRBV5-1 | CASSFLTGGQYEQYF | TGCGCCAGCAGCTTTTTAACAGGCGGTCAGTACGAGCAGTACTTC
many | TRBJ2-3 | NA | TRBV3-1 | CASRDGHLGDTQYF | TGTGCCAGCAGAGATGGACATCTTGGAGATACGCAGTATTTT
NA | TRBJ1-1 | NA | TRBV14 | CASSQETPGAEAFF | TGTGCCAGCAGCCAAGAAACGCCCGGGGCTGAAGCTTTCTTT
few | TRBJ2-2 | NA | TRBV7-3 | CASSLTLKGAGELFF | TGTGCCAGCAGCTTAACTTTGAAGGGTGCCGGGGAGCTGTTTTTT
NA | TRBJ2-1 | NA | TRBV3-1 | CASSTQSRNEQFF | TGTGCCAGTTCCACCCAGTCTCGGAATGAGCAGTTCTTC
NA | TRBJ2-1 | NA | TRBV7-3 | CASSPGQYNEQFF | TGTGCCAGCAGCCCCGGCCAATACAATGAGCAGTTCTTC
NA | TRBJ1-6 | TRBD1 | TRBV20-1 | CSARDPTTGSLANSPLHF | TGCAGTGCTAGAGACCCGACGACAGGGAGCCTCGCGAATTCACCCCTCCACTTT
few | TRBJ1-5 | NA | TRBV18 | CASSPTKDQPQHF | TGTGCCAGCTCACCAACGAAAGATCAGCCCCAGCATTTT
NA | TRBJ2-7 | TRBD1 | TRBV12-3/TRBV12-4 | CASRATGGYEQYF | TGTGCCAGCAGGGCGACAGGGGGGTACGAGCAGTACTTC
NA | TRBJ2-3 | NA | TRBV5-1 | CASSLGIGGTDTQYF | TGCGCCAGCAGCTTGGGTATAGGCGGCACAGATACGCAGTATTTT
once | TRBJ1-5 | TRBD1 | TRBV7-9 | CATGTGVSNQPQHF | TGTGCCACCGGGACAGGGGTTAGCAATCAGCCCCAGCATTTT
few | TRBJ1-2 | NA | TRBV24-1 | CATSDPAQNYGYTF | TGTGCCACCAGTGATCCGGCGCAGAACTATGGCTACACCTTC
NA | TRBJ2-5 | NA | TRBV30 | CAWSGLKGGTQYF | TGTGCCTGGAGTGGCCTGAAAGGGGGGACCCAGTACTTC
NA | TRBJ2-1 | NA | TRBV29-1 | CSVEVHSYNEQFF | TGCAGCGTTGAGGTACACTCCTACAATGAGCAGTTCTTC
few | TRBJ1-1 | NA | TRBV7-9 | CASSLRPQTAFF | TGTGCCAGCAGCTTACGTCCCCAGACGGCTTTCTTT
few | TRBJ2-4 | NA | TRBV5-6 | CASSLRAGGRDF | TGTGCCAGCAGCTTGCGAGCCGGAGGGAGAGACTTC
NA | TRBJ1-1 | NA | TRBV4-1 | CASSHRTATEAFF | TGCGCCAGCAGCCACCGGACGGCCACTGAAGCTTTCTTT
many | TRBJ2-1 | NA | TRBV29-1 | CSVFPTGYNEQFF | TGCAGCGTGTTCCCGACGGGATACAATGAGCAGTTCTTC
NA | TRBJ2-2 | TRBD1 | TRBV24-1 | CATSDSTGGPVNTGELFF | TGTGCCACCAGTGATTCGACAGGGGGTCCTGTCAACACCGGGGAGCTGTTTTTT
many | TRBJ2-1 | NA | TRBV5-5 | CASSLARGSYNEQFF | TGTGCCAGCAGCTTGGCCAGGGGATCCTACAATGAGCAGTTCTTC
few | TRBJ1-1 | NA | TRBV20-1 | CSARLGGKNTEAFF | TGCAGTGCTAGGCTGGGGGGGAAGAACACTGAAGCTTTCTTT
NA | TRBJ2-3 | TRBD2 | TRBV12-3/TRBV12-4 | CASRTGRRTSGGSTDTQYF | TGTGCCAGCAGGACAGGACGACGGACTAGCGGGGGGTCAACAGATACGCAGTATTTT
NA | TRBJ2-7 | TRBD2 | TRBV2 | CASSIAGGEQYF | TGTGCCAGCAGCATCGCGGGGGGCGAGCAGTACTTC
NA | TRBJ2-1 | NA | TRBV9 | CASSVAPREKGNEQFF | TGTGCCAGCAGCGTAGCCCCCCGGGAAAAAGGGAATGAGCAGTTCTTC
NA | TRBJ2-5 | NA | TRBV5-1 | CASSPFVADQETQYF | TGCGCCAGTTCTCCCTTCGTGGCAGACCAAGAGACCCAGTACTTC
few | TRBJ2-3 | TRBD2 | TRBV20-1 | CSARLSGGADTQYF | TGCAGTGCTAGACTTAGCGGGGGTGCAGATACGCAGTATTTT
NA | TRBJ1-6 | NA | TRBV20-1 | CSARATFLGSPLHF | TGCAGTGCTAGAGCCACTTTTTTAGGGTCACCCCTCCACTTT
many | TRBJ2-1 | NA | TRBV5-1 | CASSVEGGNEQFF | TGCGCCAGCAGCGTGGAGGGTGGCAATGAGCAGTTCTTC
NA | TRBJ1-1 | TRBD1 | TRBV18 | CASSPLRDRSNTEAFF | TGTGCCAGCTCACCGCTAAGGGACAGATCGAACACTGAAGCTTTCTTT
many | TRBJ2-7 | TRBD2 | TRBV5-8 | CASSLELAGAHEQYF | TGTGCCAGCAGCTTGGAACTAGCGGGAGCACACGAGCAGTACTTC
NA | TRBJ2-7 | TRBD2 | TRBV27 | CASSRGQGLAGPYEQYF | TGTGCCAGCAGTCGGGGGCAAGGGCTAGCGGGACCCTACGAGCAGTACTTC
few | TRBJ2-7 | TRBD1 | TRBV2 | CASSGAGTGAYEQYF | TGTGCCAGCAGTGGGGCCGGGACAGGGGCCTACGAGCAGTACTTC
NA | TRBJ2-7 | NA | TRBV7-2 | CASSPGRAGEQYF | TGTGCCAGCAGTCCGGGACGAGCAGGCGAGCAGTACTTC
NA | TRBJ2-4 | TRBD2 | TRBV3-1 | CASSQVWGGGNIQYF | TGTGCCAGCAGCCAAGTTTGGGGGGGAGGAAACATTCAGTACTTC
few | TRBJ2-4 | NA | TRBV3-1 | CASRPTGRGKNIQYF | TGTGCCAGCAGACCTACAGGGAGAGGCAAAAACATTCAGTACTTC
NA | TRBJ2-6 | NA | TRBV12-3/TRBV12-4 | CASSLTGSGISGANVLTF | TGTGCCAGCAGTTTAACCGGGTCCGGAATATCTGGGGCCAACGTCCTGACTTTC